What follows is one T cell receptor beta chain and its context. The authors' processing: Reference gene primers were amplified, and this amplification served to estimate nucleated cell counts. Method: immunoSEQ multiplex PCR; TCRdb's copy keeps in-frame clones and lacks some. V and J calls plus clone size are reproduced from that table; the DNA served to infer D and trimming. Found here are tens of thousands of clones, roughly 85% of them singletons; the top ten hold roughly 12%. This entry belongs to a study of blood T cell repertoires in COVID-19. In the study overall: The origin of the acute and convalescent COVID-19 samples was the United States, Italy and Spain. In each case, the material was cDNA or gDNA derived from T cells, B-cell-depleted T cells, or PBMCs.

Germline loops: CDR1 LGHDT, CDR2 YNNKEL (reference sequence). The V end was cut by 4 bases, the J end by 2 bases, with 18 bases between. This CDR3 is built from 16 residues. V is TRBV3-1 (or the pseudogene TRBV3-2) and J is TRBJ2-7, with D possibly TRBD2 on 6 matching bases. The source of this sequence is a human donor in a cohort sampled during active COVID-19. The sequenced material came from peripheral blood. As DNA, the CDR3 is TGTGCCAGCAGCCCAGGATCTGGAGGGACCGCCTACGAGCAGTACTTC. It encodes CASSPGSGGTAYEQYF.